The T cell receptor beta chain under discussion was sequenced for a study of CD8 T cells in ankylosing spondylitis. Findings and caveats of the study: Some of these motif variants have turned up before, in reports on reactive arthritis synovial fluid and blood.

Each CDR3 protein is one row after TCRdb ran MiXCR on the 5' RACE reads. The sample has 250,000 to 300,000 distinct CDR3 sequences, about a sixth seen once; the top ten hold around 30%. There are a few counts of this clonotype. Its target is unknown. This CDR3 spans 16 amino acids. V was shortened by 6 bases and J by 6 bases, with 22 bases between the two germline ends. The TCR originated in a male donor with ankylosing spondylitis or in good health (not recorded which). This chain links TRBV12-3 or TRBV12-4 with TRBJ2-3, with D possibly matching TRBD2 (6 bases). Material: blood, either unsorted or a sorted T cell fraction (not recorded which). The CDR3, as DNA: TGTGCCAGCAGCCATTCGGGTTTGGGCGGGGTGGATACGCAGTATTTT. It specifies CASSHSGLGGVDTQYF.